A single sample is the source of the 22 T cell receptor beta chains below, sequenced in a study of shared clonotypes between healthy human individuals. Repertoires were generated with immunoSEQ multiplex PCR, while TCRdb's copy carries only in-frame clones and drops some. The sample has about 1.5 million clones; 95% to 99% are singletons. The sequenced sample was naive CD4+ T cells sorted from blood. Subset: CD45RA+ positively selected. The receptor source for this set is a man younger than 40 in good health.

This chain uses TRBV6-6 with TRBJ2-3, with 9 bases matching TRBD2. Germline loops: CDR1 MNHNY, CDR2 SVGAGI (reference sequence). The CDR3 runs 15 residues. V trimming: 4 bases; J trimming: 6 bases; junction bases outside the gene matches: 8. The CDR3 loop is CASSSQREAKDTQYF. Written as DNA, the CDR3 is TGTGCCAGCAGTTCCCAGCGGGAGGCCAAGGATACGCAGTATTTT.

The chain is built from TRBV7-8 and TRBJ1-5; 9 bases are shared with TRBD1. The ends lost 4 bases at V and 7 bases at J; junction bases unmatched: 23. CDR1 and CDR2 from the germline V gene are SGHVS and FQNEAQ. The CDR3 has 20 residues. CDR3 nucleotides: TGTGCCAGCAGCTCAATCCGGGACAGGGTTTGGTCCCCGAGAAACCAGCCCCAGCATTTT. This codes for CASSSIRDRVWSPRNQPQHF.

The chain carries TRBV9 and TRBJ1-2; D might be TRBD1 (6 bases). The CDR3 sequence is 14 residues long. V lost 4 bases to trimming and J lost 1 base, with 11 bases between them. Per the germline V gene, CDR1 is SGDLS and CDR2 is YYNGEE. CDR3 loop: CASSPRGGNYGYTF. The CDR3 DNA sequence: TGTGCCAGCAGCCCCCGAGGGGGTAACTATGGCTACACCTTC.

V and J are TRBV6-1 and TRBJ2-2; D might be TRBD2 (6 bases). Germline V CDR1 and CDR2: MNHNS, SASEGT. There are 14 residues in the CDR3. The germline V and J ends were trimmed by 8 bases and 1 base, with 11 bases remaining between them. Here the CDR3 DNA reads TGTGCCAGCGGTCGGGGGTTGAACACCGGGGAGCTGTTTTTT. Its translation: CASGRGLNTGELFF.

This clone showed up just once. In the same sample, other DNA sequences code for this CDR3. J is TRBJ2-5 and V is TRBV11-3; D is ambiguous. The germline CDR1 and CDR2 sequences are SGHNT and YENEEA. V was cut by 1 base and J by 1 base, with 4 bases left in between. There are 13 residues in the CDR3. The CDR3: CASSLGIQETQYF. The CDR3, as DNA: TGTGCCAGCAGCTTAGGCATCCAAGAGACCCAGTACTTC.

V usage is TRBV15 and J usage is TRBJ1-5; D gene uncertain. Germline V gives CDR1 LNHNV, CDR2 YYDKDF (reference sequence). CDR3 length: 14 residues. Deletions cut 0 bases from V and 11 bases from J, with 14 bases between. The CDR3 protein is CATSREAGPQAQHF. Here the CDR3 DNA reads TGTGCCACCAGCAGAGAGGCAGGCCCCCAGGCCCAGCATTTT.

The chain is built from TRBV9 and TRBJ1-4, with 7 bases lining up with TRBD1. Germline V CDR1 and CDR2: SGDLS, YYNGEE. V was clipped by 4 bases and J by 3 bases; unmatched bases: 6. The CDR3 is 15 residues long. This chain's CDR3 is CASSSWTGPNEKLFF. In nucleotides, the CDR3 is TGTGCCAGCAGCTCCTGGACAGGCCCTAATGAAAAACTGTTTTTT.

The genes are TRBV7-9 and TRBJ2-7; a weak D match, TRBD2 (5 bases). Germline V gives CDR1 SEHNR, CDR2 FQNEAQ (reference sequence). CDR3 length equals 12 residues. Trimming pared 4 bases from V and 3 bases from J, leaving 7 bases between. This CDR3 is CASSSTSYEQYF. The CDR3 DNA is TGTGCCAGCAGCTCAACTAGCTACGAGCAGTACTTC.

The rearrangement uses TRBV28 and TRBJ2-3; D is unresolved. Germline CDR1 is MDHEN and CDR2 is SYDVKM. Deletions cut 6 bases from V and 0 bases from J, with 13 bases between. This CDR3 contains 15 residues. The CDR3 protein is CASSLQDPSTDTQYF. Written as DNA, the CDR3 is TGTGCCAGCAGCCTCCAGGACCCTAGCACAGATACGCAGTATTTT.

The chain couples TRBV5-3 to TRBJ2-7; tentative D call: TRBD2 (5 bases). TRBV5-3 is flagged as an ORF with uncertain function. Trimming cost V 3 bases and J 0 bases, with 16 bases left between them. The CDR3 is 16 residues long. The CDR3 protein is CARSSVSERSSYEQYF. The CDR3 DNA sequence: TGTGCCAGAAGCTCGGTTTCCGAGCGGAGCTCCTACGAGCAGTACTTC.

J is TRBJ1-2 and V is TRBV7-9, with TRBD1 as a possible D gene (6 bases). The CDR3 covers 14 residues. CDR1 and CDR2 (germline): SEHNR, FQNEAQ (reference sequence). The germline V and J ends were trimmed by 1 base and 2 bases, with 8 bases remaining between them. In DNA form, the CDR3 reads TGTGCCAGCAGCTTAGAGAGGGGGAACTATGGCTACACCTTC. Translating it yields CASSLERGNYGYTF.

The genes are TRBV11-3 and TRBJ2-5, with D possibly TRBD2 on 5 matching bases. The CDR3 is made up of 13 amino acids. V was clipped by 5 bases and J by 2 bases, with 9 bases between them. Germline CDR1 is SGHNT and CDR2 is YENEEA. CDR3 region: CASSRESQETQYF. DNA for the CDR3: TGTGCCAGCAGCAGGGAGAGTCAAGAGACCCAGTACTTC.

This chain links TRBV4-1 with TRBJ1-1; D gene uncertain. V lost 4 bases, J lost 1 base, and 16 bases lay in between. Germline assignment: CDR1 MGHRA and CDR2 YSYEKL. The CDR3 runs to 16 residues. The CDR3 is CASSPPPGRSNTEAFF. As DNA, the CDR3 is TGCGCCAGCAGCCCACCCCCCGGACGCTCGAACACTGAAGCTTTCTTT.

The rearrangement uses TRBV7-8 and TRBJ2-4; 7 bases match TRBD2. The CDR3 runs to 14 residues. Germline values: CDR1 SGHVS, CDR2 FQNEAQ. The V segment lost 5 bases and the J segment 7 bases; nucleotides outside the gene matches: 8. For the CDR3, the DNA is TGTGCCAGCAGCACCCGGACTAGAGAGAACATTCAGTACTTC. Protein sequence: CASSTRTRENIQYF.

CDR3 DNA: TGTGCCAGCAGCGCAGTCTGGGTCGGGAGGGCCGGTTACATTCAGTACTTC. Translating gives CASSAVWVGRAGYIQYF. The gene calls are TRBV27 and TRBJ2-4; 8 nucleotides align to TRBD2. In germline, CDR1 is MNHEY, CDR2 SMNVEV (reference sequence). The trim removed 6 bases at V and 8 bases at J, leaving 18 bases unmatched. The CDR3 runs 17 residues.

The chain uses TRBV6-5 and TRBJ2-1; 10 nucleotides match TRBD2. With 4 bases clipped from V and 5 bases from J, the junction kept 5 bases outside the gene matches. Germline CDR1 reads MNHEY; CDR2 reads SVGAGI. The CDR3 spans 15 residues. CDR3 coding DNA: TGTGCCAGCAGTTTCCTAGCGGGAGTGAACAATGAGCAGTTCTTC. Amino acids: CASSFLAGVNNEQFF.

The chain employs TRBV2 and TRBJ1-5; D is possibly TRBD1 (6 bases). CDR1 and CDR2 from the germline V gene are SNHLY and FYNNEI. Trimming shortened V by 5 bases and J by 0 bases, and 8 bases separated the two germline ends. This CDR3 contains 14 residues. The CDR3 nucleotides read TGTGCCAGCAGTCCGGACAGTAGCAATCAGCCCCAGCATTTT. Translating gives CASSPDSSNQPQHF.

J is TRBJ2-1 and V is TRBV11-3, with 7 bases aligning to TRBD1. Trimming cost V 0 bases and J 5 bases; bases outside gene matches: 4. Looked up from germline, CDR1 is SGHNT and CDR2 is YENEEA. The CDR3 consists of 15 residues. The chain's CDR3 is CASSLELGQNNEQFF. As DNA, the CDR3 is TGTGCCAGCAGCTTAGAACTGGGACAGAACAATGAGCAGTTCTTC.

The chain combines TRBV5-4 with TRBJ2-5, with D unresolved. This CDR3 region has 13 residues. The germline V gene has CDR1 SGHNT and CDR2 YYREEE (reference sequence). Trimming cost V 0 bases and J 5 bases, with 8 bases left between them. CDR3 amino acids: CASSLEFLETQYF. The CDR3 nucleotides read TGTGCCAGCAGCTTGGAATTTCTCGAGACCCAGTACTTC. The full variable domain, with the rest looked up from reference TRBV5-4 and TRBJ2-5, is ETGVTQSPTHLIKTRGQQVTLRCSSQSGHNTVSWYQQALGQGPQFIFQYYREEENGRGNFPPRFSGLQFPNYSSELNVNALELDDSALYLCASSLEFLETQYFGPGTRLLVL.

The chain recombines TRBV28 with TRBJ1-2; maybe TRBD1 (6 bases). This CDR3 has 13 amino acids. Germline-derived CDR1 and CDR2 are MDHEN and SYDVKM. Between the trimmed V and J ends, which lost 6 bases and 8 bases, there was a span of 16 bases. CDR3 loop: CASSSGQNRGYTF. CDR3 DNA: TGTGCCAGCAGCTCCGGACAGAATCGGGGCTACACCTTC.

V is TRBV5-4 and J is TRBJ2-2; perhaps TRBD2 as D (6 bases). V was cut by 5 bases and J by 2 bases, with 7 bases left in between. Germline V gives CDR1 SGHNT, CDR2 YYREEE (reference sequence). The CDR3 is 13 amino acids. CDR3 in amino acids: CASRTSNTGELFF. The CDR3 nucleotides read TGTGCCAGCAGGACTAGTAACACCGGGGAGCTGTTTTTT.

A note on this clone: Other DNA sequences within the sample encode an identical CDR3. This chain joins TRBV5-1 and TRBJ1-4; no clear D. Germline CDR1 SGHRS, CDR2 YFSETQ. The CDR3 extends over 14 amino acids. The V gene lost 0 bases and the J gene lost 0 bases, with 3 bases spanning the gap. The CDR3, as DNA: TGCGCCAGCAGCTTGGGGGCAACTAATGAAAAACTGTTTTTT. Translation: CASSLGATNEKLFF.